The rows below give T cell receptor beta chains drawn from one sample of a study of cytomegalovirus exposure and HLA in healthy donors. The protocol was immunoSEQ multiplex PCR, while the TCRdb copy is restricted to in-frame clones and leaves out a portion. The sample shows almost 200,000 clones, roughly 77% of them seen only once. Sequenced material: PBMCs. All receptors derive from a male donor in good health and CMV-seropositive. Both conserved end residues are part of each CDR3. The order of the fields is J gene, V gene, clone size, D gene, CDR3 protein, CDR3 DNA. A D gene is named only where the DNA matches it firmly. Clone size is given for some rows only: seen once, a few or many times, or a class if the clone is expanded.

j_gene: TRBJ1-1; v_gene: TRBV19; abundance: .; d_gene: .; CDR3aa: CASSINQAPNTEAFF; CDR3nt: TGTGCCAGTAGTATAAACCAGGCTCCGAACACTGAAGCTTTCTTT
j_gene: TRBJ1-2; v_gene: TRBV19; abundance: .; d_gene: .; CDR3aa: CASSTNLGQIGGYTF; CDR3nt: TGTGCCAGTAGTACAAACCTCGGACAGATTGGAGGCTACACCTTC
j_gene: TRBJ1-3; v_gene: TRBV4-3; abundance: .; d_gene: .; CDR3aa: CASSQDSGNTIYF; CDR3nt: TGCGCCAGCAGCCAAGATAGCGGAAACACCATATATTTT
j_gene: TRBJ2-7; v_gene: TRBV27; abundance: .; d_gene: TRBD1; CDR3aa: CASSLAGRGNSYEQYF; CDR3nt: TGTGCCAGCAGTTTGGCGGGCAGGGGGAACTCCTACGAGCAGTACTTC
j_gene: TRBJ1-5; v_gene: TRBV7-2; abundance: .; d_gene: TRBD1; CDR3aa: CASSKTGNQPQHF; CDR3nt: TGTGCCAGCAGCAAGACAGGGAATCAGCCCCAGCATTTT
j_gene: TRBJ1-1; v_gene: TRBV7-2; abundance: once; d_gene: .; CDR3aa: CASRGTPNTEAFF; CDR3nt: TGTGCCAGCAGAGGGACACCGAACACTGAAGCTTTCTTT
j_gene: TRBJ2-7; v_gene: TRBV5-1; abundance: .; d_gene: TRBD2; CDR3aa: CASSLFLAGSSGQYF; CDR3nt: TGCGCCAGCAGCTTGTTTCTAGCGGGGAGTTCTGGGCAGTACTTC
j_gene: TRBJ2-2; v_gene: TRBV5-5; abundance: .; d_gene: TRBD2; CDR3aa: CASSLGGLAASSNTGELFF; CDR3nt: TGTGCCAGCAGCTTGGGGGGACTAGCGGCATCATCGAACACCGGGGAGCTGTTTTTT
j_gene: TRBJ1-5; v_gene: TRBV7-3; abundance: .; d_gene: .; CDR3aa: CASSPNSNQPQHF; CDR3nt: TGTGCCAGCAGCCCTAATAGCAATCAGCCCCAGCATTTT
j_gene: TRBJ2-1; v_gene: TRBV4-3; abundance: few; d_gene: TRBD2; CDR3aa: CASSQGTSGGAMNEQFF; CDR3nt: TGCGCCAGCAGCCAAGGGACTAGCGGGGGGGCAATGAATGAGCAGTTCTTC
j_gene: TRBJ1-1; v_gene: TRBV18; abundance: few; d_gene: .; CDR3aa: CASSPYMQAGLTEAFF; CDR3nt: TGTGCCAGCTCACCCTATATGCAGGCCGGCCTGACTGAAGCTTTCTTT
j_gene: TRBJ1-3; v_gene: TRBV6-5; abundance: .; d_gene: .; CDR3aa: CASTPSGSGNTIYF; CDR3nt: TGTGCCAGCACGCCATCGGGGTCTGGAAACACCATATATTTT
j_gene: TRBJ2-3; v_gene: TRBV9; abundance: .; d_gene: TRBD2; CDR3aa: CASSVASAGGGRVDTQYF; CDR3nt: TGTGCCAGCAGCGTAGCCTCGGCGGGGGGCGGGAGGGTAGATACGCAGTATTTT
j_gene: TRBJ2-3; v_gene: TRBV11-2; abundance: .; d_gene: .; CDR3aa: CASSLPGTDTQYF; CDR3nt: TGTGCCAGCAGCTTACCCGGCACAGATACGCAGTATTTT
j_gene: TRBJ1-2; v_gene: TRBV7-6; abundance: once; d_gene: TRBD1; CDR3aa: CASSQGQGVHTF; CDR3nt: TGTGCCAGCAGCCAAGGACAGGGAGTCCACACCTTC
j_gene: TRBJ2-7; v_gene: TRBV14; abundance: .; d_gene: TRBD2; CDR3aa: CASSEGLAGAREQYF; CDR3nt: TGTGCCAGCAGCGAAGGACTAGCGGGAGCTCGCGAGCAGTACTTC
j_gene: TRBJ1-2; v_gene: TRBV27; abundance: .; d_gene: .; CDR3aa: CASRLSGSHYGYTF; CDR3nt: TGTGCCAGCAGGCTAAGCGGGTCCCACTATGGCTACACCTTC
j_gene: TRBJ2-5; v_gene: TRBV7-6; abundance: .; d_gene: TRBD2; CDR3aa: CASSLDPGRGETQYF; CDR3nt: TGTGCCAGCAGCTTAGACCCGGGGAGGGGAGAGACCCAGTACTTC
j_gene: TRBJ2-2; v_gene: TRBV9; abundance: .; d_gene: .; CDR3aa: CASSVGVKTGELFF; CDR3nt: TGTGCCAGCAGCGTAGGAGTAAAGACCGGGGAGCTGTTTTTT
j_gene: TRBJ2-5; v_gene: TRBV5-4; abundance: few; d_gene: TRBD1; CDR3aa: CASSVRQGNWETQYF; CDR3nt: TGTGCCAGCAGCGTGAGACAGGGGAATTGGGAGACCCAGTACTTC
j_gene: TRBJ2-2; v_gene: TRBV11-3; abundance: .; d_gene: TRBD2; CDR3aa: CASSLTSLAGVDGELFF; CDR3nt: TGTGCCAGCAGCTTAACGTCCCTAGCGGGAGTTGACGGGGAGCTGTTTTTT
j_gene: TRBJ1-1; v_gene: TRBV5-4; abundance: .; d_gene: TRBD1; CDR3aa: CASSGTALHTEAFF; CDR3nt: TGTGCCAGCAGCGGGACAGCGCTTCACACTGAAGCTTTCTTT
j_gene: TRBJ2-7; v_gene: TRBV19; abundance: .; d_gene: TRBD1; CDR3aa: CASRDRGNSYEQYF; CDR3nt: TGTGCCAGTAGGGACAGGGGAAATTCCTACGAGCAGTACTTC
j_gene: TRBJ2-1; v_gene: TRBV6-4; abundance: .; d_gene: .; CDR3aa: CASSVNGDSGNEQFF; CDR3nt: TGTGCCAGCAGTGTAAACGGGGACTCCGGAAATGAGCAGTTCTTC
j_gene: TRBJ2-7; v_gene: TRBV25-1; abundance: .; d_gene: .; CDR3aa: CASSVLSEQYF; CDR3nt: TGTGCCAGCAGTGTTCTCTCCGAGCAGTACTTC
j_gene: TRBJ2-5; v_gene: TRBV6-6; abundance: .; d_gene: .; CDR3aa: CAIAAEWQETQYF; CDR3nt: TGTGCCATCGCGGCGGAGTGGCAAGAGACCCAGTACTTC
j_gene: TRBJ1-4; v_gene: TRBV6-5; abundance: few; d_gene: .; CDR3aa: CASRSRGRNEKLFF; CDR3nt: TGTGCCAGCAGATCCCGGGGAAGAAATGAAAAACTGTTTTTT
j_gene: TRBJ1-4; v_gene: TRBV7-2; abundance: once; d_gene: .; CDR3aa: CASSLGRYEKLFF; CDR3nt: TGTGCCAGCAGCTTAGGTAGATATGAAAAACTGTTTTTT
j_gene: TRBJ2-5; v_gene: TRBV27; abundance: .; d_gene: TRBD1; CDR3aa: CASSSPYRGPQETQYF; CDR3nt: TGTGCCAGCAGTTCTCCATACAGGGGGCCCCAAGAGACCCAGTACTTC
j_gene: TRBJ2-7; v_gene: TRBV7-8; abundance: .; d_gene: .; CDR3aa: CASSLVGLRSGYEQYF; CDR3nt: TGTGCCAGCAGCTTAGTTGGGTTGCGCTCGGGATACGAGCAGTACTTC
j_gene: TRBJ2-7; v_gene: TRBV11-2; abundance: .; d_gene: .; CDR3aa: CASSLSGFEQYF; CDR3nt: TGTGCCAGCAGCTTATCGGGGTTCGAGCAGTACTTC
j_gene: TRBJ1-5; v_gene: TRBV19; abundance: few; d_gene: TRBD1; CDR3aa: CASTPWDRGLNQPQHF; CDR3nt: TGTGCCAGTACCCCATGGGACAGGGGGCTAAATCAGCCCCAGCATTTT
j_gene: TRBJ2-7; v_gene: TRBV18; abundance: .; d_gene: TRBD2; CDR3aa: CASSPPSSGSGEQYF; CDR3nt: TGTGCCAGCTCACCACCTTCCAGCGGGAGTGGTGAGCAGTACTTC
j_gene: TRBJ2-1; v_gene: TRBV29-1; abundance: .; d_gene: .; CDR3aa: CSVESEYDNEQFF; CDR3nt: TGCAGCGTTGAATCGGAGTACGACAATGAGCAGTTCTTC
j_gene: TRBJ2-1; v_gene: TRBV9; abundance: few; d_gene: TRBD2; CDR3aa: CASSPQAGVRGNEQFF; CDR3nt: TGTGCCAGCAGCCCCCAAGCGGGAGTTCGAGGAAATGAGCAGTTCTTC
j_gene: TRBJ2-7; v_gene: TRBV5-4; abundance: .; d_gene: TRBD2; CDR3aa: CASSYPGLPEQYF; CDR3nt: TGTGCCAGCAGCTACCCGGGACTACCCGAGCAGTACTTC
j_gene: TRBJ2-1; v_gene: TRBV6-5; abundance: .; d_gene: .; CDR3aa: CASSRGGEQFF; CDR3nt: TGTGCCAGCAGCAGAGGGGGTGAGCAGTTCTTC
j_gene: TRBJ1-1; v_gene: TRBV5-8; abundance: .; d_gene: TRBD1; CDR3aa: CASSRNRGLDTEAFF; CDR3nt: TGTGCCAGCAGCAGAAACAGGGGGCTTGACACTGAAGCTTTCTTT
j_gene: TRBJ2-3; v_gene: TRBV7-2; abundance: .; d_gene: TRBD2; CDR3aa: CASRSLKSGGADVTDTQYF; CDR3nt: TGTGCCAGCAGATCTCTTAAGAGCGGGGGGGCCGATGTAACAGATACGCAGTATTTT
j_gene: TRBJ2-7; v_gene: TRBV6-5; abundance: .; d_gene: .; CDR3aa: CASSYGERGYEQYF; CDR3nt: TGTGCCAGCAGTTACGGGGAAAGGGGCTACGAGCAGTACTTC
j_gene: TRBJ1-1; v_gene: TRBV19; abundance: few; d_gene: .; CDR3aa: CASSIEQFVAFF; CDR3nt: TGTGCCAGTAGTATCGAACAGTTTGTCGCTTTCTTT
j_gene: TRBJ2-7; v_gene: TRBV6-1; abundance: .; d_gene: .; CDR3aa: CASLRVGTLYEQYF; CDR3nt: TGTGCCAGCTTACGAGTAGGGACACTCTACGAGCAGTACTTC